This T cell receptor (beta chain) was sequenced in a study of cytomegalovirus exposure and HLA in healthy donors. Whole-study results and caveats: With high specificity and sensitivity, the classifier reportedly diagnosed cytomegalovirus status.

From germline, CDR1 is SGHNT and CDR2 YYREEE (reference sequence). The CDR3 loop spans 12 amino acids. V was clipped by 0 bases and J by 5 bases, with 5 bases between them. PCR amplification relied on 60 Vbeta primers (plus 13 Jbeta primers). TCRdb's table, derived via immunoSEQ multiplex PCR, lists solely in-frame clones and lacks some. Of some 160,000 clones in the sample, around three quarters were seen once. A remark on this clone: Its cognate antigen is unknown.

The chain uses TRBV5-4 and TRBJ1-2; D is undetermined. This receptor was obtained from a woman aged 40 to 55 in good health and CMV-seronegative. Sequenced sample: PBMCs. CDR3 protein: CASSLGGYGYTF. Here the CDR3 DNA reads TGTGCCAGCAGCTTGGGAGGATATGGCTACACCTTC.